This TCR beta chain was retrieved from a study of blood T cell repertoires in COVID-19. Study at large: PBMCs, B-cell-depleted T cells, or T cells were the source of the cDNA or gDNA that made up the material.

This study enrolled people aged 18 to 89 from around 26 US geographic areas. Germline CDR1 is LNHNV and CDR2 is YYDKDF (reference sequence). The ends were cut back, 0 bases at V and 0 bases at J, with 5 bases in the middle. The CDR3 sequence is 15 residues long. Clones were read by immunoSEQ multiplex PCR, and TCRdb kept only the in-frame ones, dropping some. The sample records roughly 250,000 clones, over 75% being singletons. The chain has TRBV15 and TRBJ1-4; D gene unclear. The specimen sequenced was PBMCs or T cells enriched from blood (not recorded which). The sequence was collected from a woman aged 25 to 39 who had recovered from COVID-19. The CDR3 region is CATSRDSATNEKLFF. As DNA, the CDR3 is TGTGCCACCAGCAGAGACTCGGCAACTAATGAAAAACTGTTTTTT.